The TCR beta chain under discussion was sequenced for a study of response to subunit inactivated influenza vaccine (dated by TCRdb to the late 2010s). For context, the study as a whole: Deep quantitative profiling of the T cell receptor repertoire was used in the study to follow responses to a trivalent subunit inactivated influenza vaccine. Points the paper makes about the study in general: According to the authors, only a limited number of new T cells may be recruited by each seasonal influenza vaccination.

The library was obtained by RT-PCR. The sequencer was an Illumina HiSeq 2500. TCRdb cleaned the public reads at Q25 with fastp, built clones with MiXCR and kept in-frame beta chains. For every CDR3 protein sequence, its rows merge into one entry that carries the most common genes and DNA. The sample includes 610,000 or so distinct CDR3 sequences, with around 15% observed a single time. The ten largest account for roughly 11% of the sample. Remarks on this clonotype: The clone's antigen remains unknown. No base quality information exists; no much larger clone differs at one position.

Reading from cysteine to phenylalanine, the CDR3 counts 9 amino acids. Only CDR3 DNA remains: 27 bases, in frame from the first base. Cut back by 9 bases and 10 bases, the V and J ends lie 9 bases apart. The germline V gene yields SGHTA for CDR1 and FQGNSA for CDR2. The sequence links TRBV7-2 to TRBJ1-1, with the identity of the D gene unclear. This specimen was PBMCs from blood, taken 11 to 12 days after vaccination. The sequence was obtained from a man in his fifties who received an inactivated influenza vaccine. Donor details come from another sample of the same person, matched by shared clones. CDR3 sequence: CASGEPAFF. The sequenced DNA is TGTGCCAGTGGTGAGCCAGCTTTCTTT. With all but the CDR3 taken from the reference TRBV7-2 and TRBJ1-1 genes, the full variable domain is: GAGVSQSPSNKVTEKGKDVELRCDPISGHTALYWYRQSLGQGLEFLIYFQGNSAPDKSGLPSDRFSAERTGGSVSTLTIQRTQQEDSAVYLCASGEPAFFGQGTRLTVV.